These 30 T cell receptor beta chains were sequenced from one sample in a study of beta chain features in type 1 diabetes. The antigens of these receptors remain unknown. General study points: In all four CD4+ subsets, TCRB CDR3 length was significantly, moderately reduced in type 1 diabetes.

Since all of the isolated RNA was reverse transcribed, expressed TCRB transcripts were what got sequenced. Some clones are missing from TCRdb's copy, which holds only in-frame ones; the method was immunoSEQ multiplex PCR. The sample comprises 250,000 to 300,000 clones, 14% of which are singletons, and around 0.016% rests with the top ten. Sequencing was performed on naive CD4+ T cells from blood. The source is a man aged 25 to 45 with type 1 diabetes.

This clone was recorded a few times. The chain is built from TRBV2 and TRBJ1-5, with 9 bases matching TRBD1. This CDR3 spans 15 amino acids. V shed 4 bases and J 6 bases; nucleotides not matched to a gene: 7. Germline values: CDR1 SNHLY, CDR2 FYNNEI. The CDR3 DNA reads TGTGCCAGCAGTGCCTTCCCGGGACAGGGTCAGCCCCAGCATTTT. It yields the protein CASSAFPGQGQPQHF.

This clone came up a few times. The CDR3 spells CASKKSGSYNEQFF. CDR3 nucleotide sequence: TGCGCCAGCAAGAAAAGCGGGTCTTACAATGAGCAGTTCTTC. The rearrangement joins TRBV4-1 to TRBJ2-1, with D possibly matching TRBD2 (6 bases). The CDR3 totals 14 residues. V was trimmed by 7 bases and J by 4 bases, leaving 14 bases between them. Per the germline V gene, CDR1 is MGHRA and CDR2 is YSYEKL.

This clone was observed a handful of times. The J gene is TRBJ1-2, the V gene TRBV4-1; D not certain. V lost 4 bases to trimming and J lost 3 bases, with 9 bases between them. The CDR3 consists of 13 residues. CDR1 and CDR2 from the germline V gene are MGHRA and YSYEKL. The CDR3 nucleotides read TGCGCCAGCAGCCTCGGGGATGACTATGGCTACACCTTC. Amino acid sequence: CASSLGDDYGYTF.

V gene TRBV15 combines with J gene TRBJ2-1; TRBD1 is a possible D gene (5 bases). CDR3 length equals 18 residues. Germline V lookup: CDR1 LNHNV, CDR2 YYDKDF (reference sequence). Trimming took 2 bases from V and 0 from J, leaving 17 bases between them. The CDR3: CATSRQGRLGVSYNEQFF. CDR3 nucleotides: TGTGCCACCAGCAGACAGGGCCGTCTAGGTGTCTCCTACAATGAGCAGTTCTTC. Together with reference TRBV15 and TRBJ2-1, the CDR3 gives the full variable domain: DAMVIQNPRYQVTQFGKPVTLSCSQTLNHNVMYWYQQKSSQAPKLLFHYYDKDFNNEADTPDNFQSRRPNTSFCFLDIRSPGLGDTAMYLCATSRQGRLGVSYNEQFFGPGTRLTVL.

There are a few counts of this clone. The chain has TRBV7-9 and TRBJ2-5, with TRBD1 identical over 10 bases. Germline lookup yields CDR1 SEHNR and CDR2 FQNEAQ (reference sequence). J gave up 5 bases and V 5 bases, and 8 bases lay outside the gene matches. This CDR3 comprises 15 residues. CDR3 sequence: CASSDAGTGVETQYF. Here the CDR3 DNA reads TGTGCCAGCAGCGATGCCGGGACAGGGGTCGAGACCCAGTACTTC.

This clone has more than one count but fewer than ten. The V gene is TRBV27, the J gene TRBJ1-5; D gene ambiguous. V was trimmed by 2 bases and J by 6 bases, leaving 8 bases between them. Per the germline V gene, CDR1 is MNHEY and CDR2 is SMNVEV (reference sequence). This CDR3 comprises 13 residues. The CDR3 spells CASSLISSQPQHF. The CDR3 nucleotides read TGTGCCAGCAGTTTAATTAGTAGTCAGCCCCAGCATTTT.

In this sample, this clone turned up a few times. The chain has TRBV7-9 and TRBJ1-4, with D hard to call. There are 12 residues in the CDR3. The V end lost 1 base, the J end lost 7 bases, and 4 bases lay between the germline ends. From germline, CDR1 is SEHNR and CDR2 FQNEAQ (reference sequence). CDR3 bases: TGTGCCAGCAGCTTAGTTCGTGAAAAACTGTTTTTT. Amino acid sequence: CASSLVREKLFF. Drawing the rest from reference TRBV7-9 and TRBJ1-4, the complete variable domain is DTGVSQNPRHKITKRGQNVTFRCDPISEHNRLYWYRQTLGQGPEFLTYFQNEAQLEKSRLLSDRFSAERPKGSFSTLEIQRTEQGDSAMYLCASSLVREKLFFGSGTQLSVL.

The sample holds a few counts of this clone. This rearrangement joins TRBV4-3 to TRBJ2-1; TRBD2 agrees at 9 bases. J lost 7 bases, V lost 2 bases, and 9 bases had no gene match. The CDR3 sequence is 16 residues long. Germline V gives CDR1 LGHNA, CDR2 YSLEER. CDR3 amino acids: CASSQRTSGLLNEQFF. The CDR3 DNA reads TGCGCCAGCAGCCAACGAACTAGCGGGCTATTGAATGAGCAGTTCTTC.

This clone was seen a few times. This sequence joins TRBV7-9 and TRBJ2-4; TRBD2 is a possible D gene (6 bases). The length of the CDR3 is 13 residues. With 5 bases removed from V and 6 bases from J, the gap between germline ends came to 11 bases. Germline CDR1 SEHNR, CDR2 FQNEAQ (reference sequence). For the CDR3, the DNA is TGTGCCAGCAGCACCGGACTAATAAACATTCAGTACTTC. Amino acid sequence: CASSTGLINIQYF.

This clone was seen only a few times. The J gene is TRBJ2-7, the V gene TRBV9; 14 positions match TRBD2. J lost 5 bases, V lost 0 bases, and 7 bases had no gene match. CDR3 length: 17 residues. Looked up from germline, CDR1 is SGDLS and CDR2 is YYNGEE. CDR3 protein: CASSVDGLAGGFDEQYF. In DNA, the CDR3 is TGTGCCAGCAGCGTAGACGGACTAGCGGGAGGATTCGACGAGCAGTACTTC.

This clone turned up a few times. The rearrangement links TRBV18 to TRBJ2-7; tentative D call: TRBD2 (5 bases). V lost 0 bases to trimming and J lost 5 bases, with 8 bases between them. The CDR3 consists of 13 residues. Germline V gene lookup returns CDR1 KGHSH and CDR2 LQKENI. CDR3 sequence: CASSPPSGNEQYF. The DNA for the CDR3 is TGTGCCAGCTCACCACCGTCGGGGAACGAGCAGTACTTC.

The V and J genes are TRBV6-1 and TRBJ1-5, with a tentative D call TRBD1 (5 bases). Between the trimmed V and J ends, which lost 7 bases and 5 bases, there was a span of 12 bases. The CDR3 spans 13 residues. Germline V gene lookup returns CDR1 MNHNS and CDR2 SASEGT. The CDR3 DNA is TGTGCCAGCACGGCAGGGAGGTATCAGCCCCAGCATTTT. The encoded protein is CASTAGRYQPQHF.

In its sample, this clone was seen a few times. The V and J genes are TRBV28 and TRBJ2-6; TRBD1 agrees at 9 bases. Germline CDR1 and CDR2: MDHEN and SYDVKM. V lost 3 bases to trimming and J lost 0 bases; unmatched junction nucleotides: 6. CDR3 length equals 18 residues. The CDR3 DNA sequence: TGTGCCAGCAGTTTCCGGGACAGGGTTACCTCTGGGGCCAACGTCCTGACTTTC. Translating it yields CASSFRDRVTSGANVLTF. Full variable domain (rest looked up from reference TRBV28 and TRBJ2-6): DVKVTQSSRYLVKRTGEKVFLECVQDMDHENMFWYRQDPGLGLRLIYFSYDVKMKEKGDIPEGYSVSREKKERFSLILESASTNQTSMYLCASSFRDRVTSGANVLTFGAGSRLTVL.

The chain combines TRBV9 with TRBJ2-7, with D maybe TRBD1 (5 bases). The germline V gene encodes CDR1 SGDLS and CDR2 YYNGEE. This CDR3 has 14 amino acids. Between the trimmed V and J ends, which lost 0 bases and 7 bases, there was a span of 14 bases. CDR3 region: CASSVGSRAREQYF. CDR3 nucleotides: TGTGCCAGCAGCGTAGGTAGCAGGGCGCGAGAGCAGTACTTC.

V and J are TRBV2 and TRBJ2-7; 7 nucleotides line up with TRBD1. From germline, CDR1 is SNHLY and CDR2 FYNNEI. This CDR3 has 14 amino acids. V was clipped by 5 bases and J by 1 base; unmatched bases: 5. The CDR3 region is CASSRQGSSYEQYF. DNA of the CDR3: TGTGCCAGCAGTAGACAGGGTAGTTCCTACGAGCAGTACTTC.

With regard to this clone: The sample contains more than one DNA sequence encoding this CDR3. CDR3 loop: CASSVGPSSYEQYF. CDR3 nucleotides: TGTGCCAGCAGCGTAGGTCCTAGCTCCTACGAGCAGTACTTC. The V gene is TRBV9, the J gene TRBJ2-7, with no clear D. The germline V gene has CDR1 SGDLS and CDR2 YYNGEE. The ends were cut back, 0 bases at V and 0 bases at J, with 7 bases in the middle. There are 14 residues in the CDR3. The whole variable domain, filled in from reference TRBV9 and TRBJ2-7, reads DSGVTQTPKHLITATGQRVTLRCSPRSGDLSVYWYQQSLDQGLQFLIQYYNGEERAKGNILERFSAQQFPDLHSELNLSSLELGDSALYFCASSVGPSSYEQYFGPGTRLTVT.

This clone came up a few times. The rearrangement uses TRBV29-1 and TRBJ2-1; 14 nucleotides align to TRBD2. The CDR3 contains 15 residues. CDR1 and CDR2 from the germline V gene are SQVTM and ANQGSEA. The V and J ends lost 6 bases and 9 bases, in that order; junction bases with no gene match: 10. The DNA of the CDR3 is TGCAGCGTCCGACGACTAGCGGGAGGGGTAGGTGAGCAGTTCTTC. Protein product: CSVRRLAGGVGEQFF.

The J gene is TRBJ2-1, the V gene TRBV7-2, with unresolved D. V was pared by 5 bases and J by 0 bases, with 11 bases between. CDR3 length: 15 amino acids. The germline gives CDR1 SGHTA, CDR2 FQGNSA. The CDR3 spells CASSPQASSYNEQFF. The CDR3 DNA is TGTGCCAGCAGCCCCCAAGCGAGCTCCTACAATGAGCAGTTCTTC.

On this clone itself: Other DNA sequences from this sample encode an identical CDR3 as well. The chain recombines TRBV2 with TRBJ2-7; TRBD2 aligns across 14 bases. J was trimmed by 7 bases and V by 3 bases; bases with no gene match: 2. Germline V gene data show CDR1 as SNHLY and CDR2 as FYNNEI. The CDR3 has 14 amino acids. CDR3 residues: CASSEGLAGVEQYF. In DNA, the CDR3 is TGTGCCAGCAGTGAGGGACTAGCGGGAGTAGAGCAGTACTTC.

This clone was observed a few times. The gene calls are TRBV18 and TRBJ2-3, with 10 bases aligning to TRBD2. Per the germline V gene, CDR1 is KGHSH and CDR2 is LQKENI. The CDR3 runs 17 residues. Trimming cost V 5 bases and J 2 bases; bases outside gene matches: 10. DNA for the CDR3: TGTGCCAGCTCAACTTCAGGACTAGCGGAAATCACAGATACGCAGTATTTT. This codes for CASSTSGLAEITDTQYF.

This sequence joins TRBV6-5 and TRBJ2-1, with 8 bases identical to TRBD2. V dropped 6 bases and J dropped 1; count of bases not matched to a gene: 5. The CDR3 runs 15 residues. The germline CDR1 and CDR2 sequences are MNHEY and SVGAGI. CDR3 bases: TGTGCCAGCAGGAAACTAGCGGAGTCCTACAATGAGCAGTTCTTC. It is translated as CASRKLAESYNEQFF.

This clone was seen a few times. The rearrangement links TRBV5-4 to TRBJ2-7; the match to TRBD2 covers 9 bases. J gave up 5 bases and V 3 bases, and 6 bases lay outside the gene matches. This CDR3 is 14 amino acids long. CDR1 and CDR2 (germline): SGHNT, YYREEE (reference sequence). In DNA form, the CDR3 reads TGTGCCAGCAGCTCGGGACTAGCTAGGCACGAGCAGTACTTC. This gives the protein CASSSGLARHEQYF.

The table lists this clone with a few counts. CDR3 loop: CASSRGRVNEKLFF. The CDR3 DNA follows: TGTGCCAGCAGCAGAGGGAGGGTCAATGAAAAACTGTTTTTT. This chain links TRBV6-5 with TRBJ1-4, with unresolved D. Deletions cut 6 bases from V and 5 bases from J, with 13 bases between. CDR1 is MNHEY and CDR2 is SVGAGI in the germline V gene. CDR3 length: 14 amino acids.

The chain combines TRBV4-2 with TRBJ2-2; 9 bases are a match to TRBD2. The CDR3 spans 16 residues. V gave up 1 base and J gave up 7 bases; unmatched junction bases: 7. Germline V lookup: CDR1 LGHNA, CDR2 YNFKEQ. CDR3 sequence: CASSQVAGGPGGELFF. The CDR3 DNA follows: TGTGCCAGCAGCCAAGTGGCGGGAGGGCCTGGCGGGGAGCTGTTTTTT.

This clone was recorded a few times. This chain links TRBV2 with TRBJ1-1; D remains unclear. Trimming removed 3 bases from V and 0 bases from J, with 8 bases in between. Germline-derived CDR1 and CDR2 are SNHLY and FYNNEI. This CDR3 region has 14 residues. CDR3 protein: CASSDSRLNTEAFF. The CDR3, as DNA: TGTGCCAGCAGTGACAGCAGGCTGAACACTGAAGCTTTCTTT.

The rearrangement joins TRBV9 to TRBJ2-2; 7 bases are shared with TRBD1. With 4 bases clipped from V and 6 bases from J, the junction kept 9 bases outside the gene matches. The CDR3 has 15 amino acids. CDR1 SGDLS and CDR2 YYNGEE come from the germline V gene. CDR3 DNA: TGTGCCAGCAGCTCCCGATATACAGGGGCCGGGGAGCTGTTTTTT. It is translated as CASSSRYTGAGELFF.

This clone was picked up a small number of times. The rearrangement links TRBV7-9 to TRBJ2-5; tentatively, D is TRBD2 (6 bases). The CDR3 length is 12 residues. Germline assignment: CDR1 SEHNR and CDR2 FQNEAQ (reference sequence). The germline V and J ends were trimmed by 8 bases and 4 bases, with 11 bases remaining between them. CDR3 protein: CASGGGVETQYF. CDR3 in DNA: TGTGCCAGCGGAGGAGGGGTAGAGACCCAGTACTTC.

This clone has just a few counts. V gene TRBV19 combines with J gene TRBJ2-7, with D possibly TRBD1 on 6 matching bases. In germline, CDR1 is LNHDA, CDR2 SQIVND (reference sequence). With 5 bases removed from V and 3 bases from J, the gap between germline ends came to 14 bases. The CDR3 runs to 14 residues. CDR3 nucleotides: TGTGCCAGTAGTGTTAACCGCAGGGGCTACGAGCAGTACTTC. Its protein is CASSVNRRGYEQYF.

A few counts support this clone. An end of the junction differs from the germline gene, which may be a read error. This chain links TRBV4-1 with TRBJ2-1; 8 bases match TRBD1. This CDR3 has 16 amino acids. Germline V gene data show CDR1 as MGHRA and CDR2 as YSYEKL. The CDR3 DNA reads TGCGCCAGCACCCAAGGGGACAGGACAACCTACAATGAGCAGTTCTTC. It codes for CASTQGDRTTYNEQFF.

This clone appeared a few times. The chain is built from TRBV7-2 and TRBJ1-5, with a weak D call TRBD1 (5 bases). The CDR3 runs 13 residues. Looked up from germline, CDR1 is SGHTA and CDR2 is FQGNSA. V dropped 5 bases and J dropped 4 bases, with 9 bases sitting between them. The CDR3 sequence: CASSQQANQPQHF. The CDR3 DNA is TGTGCCAGCAGCCAACAGGCAAATCAGCCCCAGCATTTT.